These T cell receptor beta chains were read from a single sample in a study of cytomegalovirus exposure and HLA in healthy donors. TCRdb keeps only in-frame clones here, not all; method: immunoSEQ multiplex PCR. The sample carries about 40,000 clones, roughly 63% recorded once. Sequenced: PBMCs. These receptors originate from a man aged 60 to 69 in good health and CMV-seropositive. Both conserved end residues are part of each CDR3. The D gene is left open where the match is weak. Size tells how often a clone was seen (once, few, many) or the class of an expanded clone, and some rows leave it out.

>TRBV19|.|.|TRBJ2-7
TGTGCCAGTAGTCCCTTCGGGGAGAGAGGAGAGCAGTACTTC
CASSPFGERGEQYF
>TRBV28|.|.|TRBJ2-3
TGTGCCAGCAGTTTATTCCAAGATACGCAGTATTTT
CASSLFQDTQYF
>TRBV9|TRBD2|.|TRBJ2-7
TGTGCCAGCAGCGCAGGACTAGCGGGAGGGCCCGCCGAGCAGTACTTC
CASSAGLAGGPAEQYF
>TRBV29-1|.|.|TRBJ1-2
TGCAGCGTTGAGACAGACCTTAACTATGGCTACACCTTC
CSVETDLNYGYTF
>TRBV5-1|.|.|TRBJ1-6
TGCGCCAGCAGCTTATCGAGGGGGGGTAATTCACCCCTCCACTTT
CASSLSRGGNSPLHF
>TRBV19|TRBD2|.|TRBJ2-1
TGTGCCAGTAGTAGACAGGGGCTAGCGGGAGGGGGGTCCTACAATGAGCAGTTCTTC
CASSRQGLAGGGSYNEQFF
>TRBV5-1|.|.|TRBJ2-3
TGCGCCAGCAGCGAGGATCATACGCAGTATTTT
CASSEDHTQYF
>TRBV7-2|.|.|TRBJ1-1
TGTGCCAGCAGTCCAGGGTACGGGACTGAAGCTTTCTTT
CASSPGYGTEAFF
>TRBV6-1|.|.|TRBJ2-2
TGTGCCAGCAGTGTATGGGACACCAACACCGGGGAGCTGTTTTTT
CASSVWDTNTGELFF
>TRBV21-1|.|.|TRBJ2-1
TGTGCCAGCAGCAAAGTAAGCGGAGCCTTAGAAAGCTCCTACAATGAGCAGTTCTTC
CASSKVSGALESSYNEQFF
>TRBV11-2|.|few|TRBJ2-1
TGTGCCAGCAGCAACGGTTACAATGAGCAGTTCTTC
CASSNGYNEQFF
>TRBV5-6|TRBD1|few|TRBJ2-5
TGTGCCAGCAGCCTCAGGGGGCGGGGATTGGTGGAGACCCAGTACTTC
CASSLRGRGLVETQYF
>TRBV5-1|TRBD1|medium-sized|TRBJ2-7
TGCGCCAGCAGCGGGACAGGATCCTACGAGCAGTACTTC
CASSGTGSYEQYF
>TRBV7-9|.|.|TRBJ1-4
TGTGCCAGCAGCTCCTTATTGCGGGATGAAAAACTGTTTTTT
CASSSLLRDEKLFF
>TRBV15|.|.|TRBJ2-5
TGTGCCACCAGCGCAGACAGAGGCCAAGAGACCCAGTACTTC
CATSADRGQETQYF
>TRBV11-2|.|.|TRBJ2-7
TGTGCCAGCAGCCTAGACAACTCCTACGAGCAGTACTTC
CASSLDNSYEQYF
>TRBV7-2|.|few|TRBJ1-1
TGTGCCAGCAGCTTAACCGGGAAGAACACTGAAGCTTTCTTT
CASSLTGKNTEAFF